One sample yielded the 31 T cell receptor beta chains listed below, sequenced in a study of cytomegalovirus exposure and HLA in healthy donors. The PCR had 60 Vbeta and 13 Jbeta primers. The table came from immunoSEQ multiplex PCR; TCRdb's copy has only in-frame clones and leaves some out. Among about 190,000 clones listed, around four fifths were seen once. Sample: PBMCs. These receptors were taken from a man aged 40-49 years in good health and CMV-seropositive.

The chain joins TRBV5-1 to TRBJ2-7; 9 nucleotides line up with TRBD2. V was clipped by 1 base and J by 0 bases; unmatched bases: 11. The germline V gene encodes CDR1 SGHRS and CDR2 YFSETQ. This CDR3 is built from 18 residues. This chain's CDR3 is CASSLTSGSSVISYEQYF. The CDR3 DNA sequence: TGCGCCAGCAGCTTGACTAGCGGGTCCTCCGTTATCTCCTACGAGCAGTACTTC.

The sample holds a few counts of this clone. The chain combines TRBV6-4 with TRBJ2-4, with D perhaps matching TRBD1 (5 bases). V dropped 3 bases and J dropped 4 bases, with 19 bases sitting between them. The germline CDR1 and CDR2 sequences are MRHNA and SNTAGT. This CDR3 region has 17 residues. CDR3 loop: CASSDGVDSRSKNIQYF. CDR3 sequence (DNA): TGTGCCAGCAGTGATGGGGTAGACAGCAGATCTAAAAACATTCAGTACTTC.

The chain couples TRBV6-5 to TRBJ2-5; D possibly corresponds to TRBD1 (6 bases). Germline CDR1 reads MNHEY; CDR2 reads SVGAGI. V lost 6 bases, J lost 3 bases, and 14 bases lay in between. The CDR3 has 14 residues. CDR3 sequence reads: CASRASGQKETQYF. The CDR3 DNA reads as TGTGCCAGCAGGGCCTCGGGACAAAAAGAGACCCAGTACTTC.

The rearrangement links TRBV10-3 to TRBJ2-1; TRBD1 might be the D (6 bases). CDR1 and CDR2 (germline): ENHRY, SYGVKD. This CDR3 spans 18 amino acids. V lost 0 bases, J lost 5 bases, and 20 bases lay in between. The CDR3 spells CAISESGRVGAADNEQFF. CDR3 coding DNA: TGTGCCATCAGTGAGTCAGGGCGTGTGGGGGCGGCAGACAATGAGCAGTTCTTC.

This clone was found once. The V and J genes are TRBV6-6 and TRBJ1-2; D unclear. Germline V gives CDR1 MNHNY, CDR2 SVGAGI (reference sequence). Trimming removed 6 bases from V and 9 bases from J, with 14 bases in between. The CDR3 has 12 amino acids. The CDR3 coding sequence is TGTGCCAGCAGGCCGGGAGGCCAGAGCTACACCTTC. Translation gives CASRPGGQSYTF.

CDR3 nucleotide sequence: TGTGCCAGCAGCTTGTCTAGCGGGAGGGTTAGCTCCTACGAGCAGTACTTC. This gives the protein CASSLSSGRVSSYEQYF. The rearrangement joins TRBV5-4 to TRBJ2-7; 12 bases are shared with TRBD2. The CDR3 runs 17 residues. With 1 base clipped from V and 0 bases from J, the junction kept 5 bases outside the gene matches. Germline loops: CDR1 SGHNT, CDR2 YYREEE (reference sequence).

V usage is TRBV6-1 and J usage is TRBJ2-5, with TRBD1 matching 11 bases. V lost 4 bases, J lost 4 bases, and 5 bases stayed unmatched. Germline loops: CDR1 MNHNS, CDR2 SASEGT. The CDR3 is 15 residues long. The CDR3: CASSGLGQGGETQYF. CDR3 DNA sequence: TGTGCCAGCAGTGGCCTGGGACAGGGGGGAGAGACCCAGTACTTC.

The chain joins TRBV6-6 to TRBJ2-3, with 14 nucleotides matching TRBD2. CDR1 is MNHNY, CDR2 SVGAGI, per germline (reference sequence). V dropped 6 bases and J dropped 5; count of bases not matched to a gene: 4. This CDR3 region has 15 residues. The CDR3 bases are TGTGCCAGCAGCCGGGGACTAGCGGGAGAAGATACGCAGTATTTT. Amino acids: CASSRGLAGEDTQYF.

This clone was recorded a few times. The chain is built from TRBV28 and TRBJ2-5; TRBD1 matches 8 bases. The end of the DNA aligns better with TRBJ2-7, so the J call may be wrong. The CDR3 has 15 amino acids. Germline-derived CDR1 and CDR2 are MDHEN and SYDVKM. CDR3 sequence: CASSIDRGMSYEQYF. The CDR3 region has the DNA TGTGCCAGCAGTATCGACAGGGGAATGTCCTACGAGCAGTACTTC.

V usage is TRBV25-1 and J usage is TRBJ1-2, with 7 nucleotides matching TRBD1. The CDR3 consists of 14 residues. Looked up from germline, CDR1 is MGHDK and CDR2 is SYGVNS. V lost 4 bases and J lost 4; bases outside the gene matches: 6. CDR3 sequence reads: CASSGTGLLYGYTF. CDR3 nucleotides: TGTGCCAGCAGTGGGACAGGCCTACTCTATGGCTACACCTTC.

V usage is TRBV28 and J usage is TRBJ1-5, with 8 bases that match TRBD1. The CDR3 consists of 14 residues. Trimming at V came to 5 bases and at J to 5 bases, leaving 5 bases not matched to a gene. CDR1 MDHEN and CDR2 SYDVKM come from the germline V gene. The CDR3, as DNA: TGTGCCAGCAGTAGGGACAGGTTTGATCAGCCCCAGCATTTT. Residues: CASSRDRFDQPQHF.

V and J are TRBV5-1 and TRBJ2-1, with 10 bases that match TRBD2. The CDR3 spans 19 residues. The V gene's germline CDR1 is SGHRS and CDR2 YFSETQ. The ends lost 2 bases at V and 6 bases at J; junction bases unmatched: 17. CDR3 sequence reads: CASSFSASGSSRGANEQFF. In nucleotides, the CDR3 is TGCGCCAGCAGCTTTTCGGCTAGCGGGAGTAGTAGAGGGGCCAATGAGCAGTTCTTC.

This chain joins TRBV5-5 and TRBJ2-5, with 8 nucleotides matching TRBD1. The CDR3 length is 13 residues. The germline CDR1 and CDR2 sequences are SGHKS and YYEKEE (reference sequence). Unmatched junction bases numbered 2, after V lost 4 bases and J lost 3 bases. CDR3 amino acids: CASSQDREETQYF. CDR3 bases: TGTGCCAGCAGCCAGGACAGGGAAGAGACCCAGTACTTC.

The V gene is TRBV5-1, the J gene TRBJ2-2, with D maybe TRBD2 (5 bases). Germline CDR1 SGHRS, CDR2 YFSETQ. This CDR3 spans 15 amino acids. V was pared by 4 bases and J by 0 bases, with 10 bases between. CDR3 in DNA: TGCGCCAGCAGCCGGACTGGTGCGAACACCGGGGAGCTGTTTTTT. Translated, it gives CASSRTGANTGELFF.

CDR3 coding DNA: TGTGCCTGGACCCCCGCAGGGCCCTATGGCTACACCTTC. Translating gives CAWTPAGPYGYTF. J is TRBJ1-2 and V is TRBV30; possible D gene TRBD1, 5 bases. The V end was cut by 4 bases, the J end by 4 bases, with 13 bases between. From germline, CDR1 is GTSNPN and CDR2 SVGIG (reference sequence). This CDR3 is 13 amino acids long.

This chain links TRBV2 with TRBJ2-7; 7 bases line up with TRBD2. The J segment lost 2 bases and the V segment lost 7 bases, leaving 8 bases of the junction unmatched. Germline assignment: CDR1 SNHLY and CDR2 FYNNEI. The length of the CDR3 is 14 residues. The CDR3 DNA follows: TGTGCCAGCAACTTAGGGGAGGGGCCCTACGAGCAGTACTTC. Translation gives CASNLGEGPYEQYF.

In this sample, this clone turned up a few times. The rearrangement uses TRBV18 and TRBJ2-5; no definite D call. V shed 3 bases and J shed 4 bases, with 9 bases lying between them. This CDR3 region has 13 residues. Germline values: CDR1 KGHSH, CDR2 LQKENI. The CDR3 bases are TGTGCCAGCTCACCGAGTAGTGCAGAGACCCAGTACTTC. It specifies CASSPSSAETQYF.

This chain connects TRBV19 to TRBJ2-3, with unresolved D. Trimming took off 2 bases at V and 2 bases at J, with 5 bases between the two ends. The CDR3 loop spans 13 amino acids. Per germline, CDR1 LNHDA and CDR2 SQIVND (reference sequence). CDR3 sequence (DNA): TGTGCCAGTAGTATAAGACTCACAGATACGCAGTATTTT. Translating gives CASSIRLTDTQYF. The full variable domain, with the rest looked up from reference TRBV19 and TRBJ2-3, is DGGITQSPKYLFRKEGQNVTLSCEQNLNHDAMYWYRQDPGQGLRLIYYSQIVNDFQKGDIAEGYSVSREKKESFPLTVTSAQKNPTAFYLCASSIRLTDTQYFGPGTRLTVL.

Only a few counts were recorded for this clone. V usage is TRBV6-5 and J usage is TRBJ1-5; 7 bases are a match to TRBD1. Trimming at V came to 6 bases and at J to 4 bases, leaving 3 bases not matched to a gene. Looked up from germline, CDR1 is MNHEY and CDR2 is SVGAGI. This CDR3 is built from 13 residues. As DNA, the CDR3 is TGTGCCAGCAGGGACAGGACAAATCAGCCCCAGCATTTT. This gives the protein CASRDRTNQPQHF.

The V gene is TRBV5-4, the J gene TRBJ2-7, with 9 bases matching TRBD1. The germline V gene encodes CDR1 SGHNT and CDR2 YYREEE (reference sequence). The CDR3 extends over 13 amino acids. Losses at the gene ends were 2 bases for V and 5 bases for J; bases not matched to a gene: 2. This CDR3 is CASSLQGAHEQYF. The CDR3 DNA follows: TGTGCCAGCAGCTTACAGGGGGCCCACGAGCAGTACTTC.

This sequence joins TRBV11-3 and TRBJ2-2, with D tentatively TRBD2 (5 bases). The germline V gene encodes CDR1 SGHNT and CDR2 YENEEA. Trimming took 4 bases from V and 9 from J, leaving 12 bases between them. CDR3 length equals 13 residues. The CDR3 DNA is TGTGCCAGCAGCTCTTCAGCGGATCGGGAGCTGTTTTTT. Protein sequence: CASSSSADRELFF.

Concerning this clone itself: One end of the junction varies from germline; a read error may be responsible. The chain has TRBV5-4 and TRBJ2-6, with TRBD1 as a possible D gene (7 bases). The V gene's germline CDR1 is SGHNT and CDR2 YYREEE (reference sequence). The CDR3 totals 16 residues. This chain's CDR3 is CASSFNRGLGANGLTF. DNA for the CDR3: TGTGCCAGCAGCTTCAACAGGGGACTGGGGGCCAACGGCCTGACTTTC.

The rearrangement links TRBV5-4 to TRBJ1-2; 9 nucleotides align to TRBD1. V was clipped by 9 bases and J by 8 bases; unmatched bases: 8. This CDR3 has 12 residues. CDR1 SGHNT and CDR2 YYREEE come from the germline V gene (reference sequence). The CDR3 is CATWDRVDGYTF. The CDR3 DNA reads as TGTGCCACCTGGGACAGGGTCGACGGCTACACCTTC.

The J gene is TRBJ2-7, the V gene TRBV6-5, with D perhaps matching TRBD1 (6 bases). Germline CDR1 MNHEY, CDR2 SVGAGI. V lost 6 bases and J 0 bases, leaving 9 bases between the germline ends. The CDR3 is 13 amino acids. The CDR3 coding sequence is TGTGCCAGCAGCAAGGACAGCTCCTACGAGCAGTACTTC. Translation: CASSKDSSYEQYF.

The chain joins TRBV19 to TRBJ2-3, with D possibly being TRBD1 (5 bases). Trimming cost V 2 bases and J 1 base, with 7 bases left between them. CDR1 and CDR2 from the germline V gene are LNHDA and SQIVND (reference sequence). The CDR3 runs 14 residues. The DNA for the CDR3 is TGTGCCAGTAGTATAATAGGGGGCACAGATACGCAGTATTTT. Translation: CASSIIGGTDTQYF. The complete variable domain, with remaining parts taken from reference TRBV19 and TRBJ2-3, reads DGGITQSPKYLFRKEGQNVTLSCEQNLNHDAMYWYRQDPGQGLRLIYYSQIVNDFQKGDIAEGYSVSREKKESFPLTVTSAQKNPTAFYLCASSIIGGTDTQYFGPGTRLTVL.

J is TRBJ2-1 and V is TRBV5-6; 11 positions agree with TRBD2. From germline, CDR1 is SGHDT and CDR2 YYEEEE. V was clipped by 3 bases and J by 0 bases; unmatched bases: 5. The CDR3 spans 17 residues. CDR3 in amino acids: CASSSLTSGGSYNEQFF. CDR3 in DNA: TGTGCCAGCAGCTCCCTTACTAGCGGGGGCTCCTACAATGAGCAGTTCTTC. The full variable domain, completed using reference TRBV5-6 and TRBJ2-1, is DAGVTQSPTHLIKTRGQQVTLRCSPKSGHDTVSWYQQALGQGPQFIFQYYEEEERQRGNFPDRFSGHQFPNYSSELNVNALLLGDSALYLCASSSLTSGGSYNEQFFGPGTRLTVL.

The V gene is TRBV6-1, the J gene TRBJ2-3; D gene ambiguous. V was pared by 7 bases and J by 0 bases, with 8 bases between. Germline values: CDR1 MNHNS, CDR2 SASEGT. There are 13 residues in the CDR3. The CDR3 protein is CASTMTSTDTQYF. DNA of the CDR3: TGTGCCAGCACCATGACAAGCACAGATACGCAGTATTTT.

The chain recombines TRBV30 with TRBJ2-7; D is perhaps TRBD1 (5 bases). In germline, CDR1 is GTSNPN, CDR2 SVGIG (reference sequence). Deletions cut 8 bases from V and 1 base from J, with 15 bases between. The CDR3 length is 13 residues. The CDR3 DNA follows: TGTGCCCCTCTTCCAGGGCAGTCCTACGAGCAGTACTTC. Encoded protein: CAPLPGQSYEQYF.

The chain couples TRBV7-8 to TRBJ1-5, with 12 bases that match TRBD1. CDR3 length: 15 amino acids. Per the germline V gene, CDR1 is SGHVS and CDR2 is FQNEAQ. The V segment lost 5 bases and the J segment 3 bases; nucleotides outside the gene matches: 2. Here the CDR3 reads CASSPGQGANQPQHF. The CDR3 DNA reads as TGTGCCAGCAGCCCGGGACAGGGGGCCAATCAGCCCCAGCATTTT.

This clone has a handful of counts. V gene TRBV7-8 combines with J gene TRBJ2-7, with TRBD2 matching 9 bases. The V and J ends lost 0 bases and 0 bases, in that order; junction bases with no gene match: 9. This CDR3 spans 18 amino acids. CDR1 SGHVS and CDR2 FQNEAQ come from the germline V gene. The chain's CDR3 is CASSLAISGSGSSYEQYF. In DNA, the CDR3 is TGTGCCAGCAGCTTAGCTATCTCGGGTAGCGGGAGCTCCTACGAGCAGTACTTC.

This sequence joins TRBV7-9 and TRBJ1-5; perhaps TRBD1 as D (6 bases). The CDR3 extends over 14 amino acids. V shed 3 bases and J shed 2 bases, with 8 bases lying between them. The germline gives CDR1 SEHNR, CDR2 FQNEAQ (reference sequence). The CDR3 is CASSLPGGNQPQHF. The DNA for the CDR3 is TGTGCCAGCAGCTTGCCAGGGGGCAATCAGCCCCAGCATTTT.